Sequencing of this T cell receptor beta chain was carried out in a study of cytomegalovirus exposure and HLA in healthy donors. Details on this clone: Its antigen is unidentified.

The PCR employed 60 Vbeta primers together with 13 Jbeta primers. Profiling relied on immunoSEQ multiplex PCR, and the TCRdb table lists in-frame clones only, not all of them. The table shows 100,000 to 150,000 clones, with about 15% occurring only once. This CDR3 region has 15 residues. Per the germline V gene, CDR1 is SGDLS and CDR2 is YYNGEE. V lost 0 bases, J lost 5 bases, and 2 bases stayed unmatched. Study-level findings and limits: Because they were indistinguishable, some V segments, including TRBV6-2 and TRBV6-3, were excluded. According to reports, the classifier identified cytomegalovirus status with high specificity and sensitivity. An assumption of roughly uniform sequencing depth across donors underlay the presence/absence analyses. Only CMV serostatus was available as immune exposure information.

The source of this sequence is a female donor in good health and CMV-seropositive. Sequences were obtained from PBMCs. The chain employs TRBV9 and TRBJ2-2; 9 nucleotides line up with TRBD1. The CDR3 loop is CASSVAGTGTGELFF. As DNA, the CDR3 is TGTGCCAGCAGCGTAGCGGGGACAGGGACCGGGGAGCTGTTTTTT.